This T cell receptor (beta chain) is from a study of shared clonotypes between healthy human individuals. The study's findings and limits: Shared across a few donors were around 5% of the naive CD4 clonotypes.

Method: immunoSEQ multiplex PCR; TCRdb's copy keeps in-frame clones and lacks some. The data hold about 710,000 clones, with around 73% observed a single time. Points on this clone: Its matching antigen is unknown.

Trimming shortened V by 4 bases and J by 0 bases, and 18 bases separated the two germline ends. The CDR3 covers 17 residues. Germline lookup yields CDR1 SGHAT and CDR2 FQNNGV. J is TRBJ1-1 and V is TRBV11-2, with no clear D. The sequence derives from a young woman in good health. The sequenced sample consisted of memory CD4+ T cells sorted from blood. Regarding subset: CD45RA-negative fraction. The CDR3, as DNA: TGTGCCAGCAGCTCCCCCCCCAGAGGACGGCTGAACACTGAAGCTTTCTTT. Protein sequence: CASSSPPRGRLNTEAFF.